This T cell receptor (beta chain) was profiled in a study of graft-versus-host responses after intestinal transplantation. Study information: Recipients had multivisceral, liver-intestinal, or isolated intestinal transplants. For approximately three years after anti-thymocyte globulin induction, all recipients took tacrolimus and steroids.

Here immunoSEQ multiplex PCR was the method, and the copy in TCRdb shows in-frame clones only, minus some. The data contain about 25,000 clones, 94% of them singletons. Study observations and caveats: Early post-transplant declines in HvG were associated with peak levels of circulating GvH clones.

This CDR3 spans 15 amino acids. Trimming removed 3 bases from V and 9 bases from J; junction bases left unmatched: 7. In germline, CDR1 is SGDLS, CDR2 YYNGEE. For this clone: The antigen is unknown.

The chain uses TRBV9 and TRBJ2-1; 12 positions match TRBD1. The origin of this receptor is a human patient who received an intestinal transplant, so some T cells may come from the graft donor. The specimen comprised PBMCs, sampled 156 days after intestinal transplant. The CDR3 sequence is CASSGPGQGAGEQFF. CDR3 bases: TGTGCCAGCAGCGGTCCGGGACAGGGGGCGGGTGAGCAGTTCTTC.